Included here is one T cell receptor (beta chain) sequence, with context. Its specificity is unknown. Germline V gene data show CDR1 as SEHNR and CDR2 as FQNEAQ (reference sequence). V was cut by 6 bases and J by 0 bases, with 9 bases left in between. This CDR3 has 13 residues. These data originate in a study of cytomegalovirus exposure and HLA in healthy donors. Across the whole study: From 190 million or so T cells, an earlier analysis saw around 120 million unique TCR beta sequences. Study results and caveats: An observed cluster of highly shared sequence variants was recorded as a likely sequencing artifact.

Primers: 60 Vbeta forward and 13 Jbeta reverse. Using immunoSEQ multiplex PCR, the repertoire was profiled, and TCRdb retains in-frame clones only, with some absent. Of approximately 100,000 clones listed, less than 80% are singletons. The rearrangement joins TRBV7-9 to TRBJ2-7, with D possibly TRBD1 on 6 matching bases. Source material: PBMCs. This clonotype was sampled from a man between 25 and 39 years old in good health and CMV-seropositive. The CDR3 loop reads CASRGDISYEQYF. CDR3 nucleotides: TGTGCCAGCAGGGGGGACATCTCCTACGAGCAGTACTTC.